One T cell receptor beta chain is described in this entry. It has no known antigen specificity. Per-nucleotide qualities are absent, and no much larger clonotype sits a single base away. The data were obtained in a study of shared clonotypes between healthy human individuals (dated by TCRdb to 2018 to 2020). With regard to the full study: The cohort comprised a couple of women and a few men aged 18 to 49 years. For each donor, three plates each were used for CD4 naive and CD4 memory, two plates were used for CD8 naive, and one plate was used for CD8 memory. To increase sequencing depth and limit assay-specific biases, different laboratories used diverse techniques to prepare libraries and sequence TCR repertoires. Each donor's leukapheresis produced roughly between roughly 0.9 and 9 billion PBMCs. To estimate repertoire size and how much clonotype sharing occurs between individuals, the study deeply sequenced the blood TCR repertoires of roughly 5 healthy adults. Results and caveats for the whole study, not just this receptor: Sharing across a handful of donors was observed for approximately 5% of naive CD4, around 3.5% of naive CD8, about 2.5% of memory CD4, and about 0.38% of memory CD8 clonotypes. Only blood was sampled, and tissue TCR repertoires likely differ from those in blood. Compared with non-shared clonotypes, clonotypes shared by all four sorted-subset donors had higher generation probabilities. Incomplete sequencing was indicated by rarefaction of sorted-subset datasets, despite the large sequencing depth. Estimated clonotype richness was generally larger for naive than for memory subsets. Because the study included a small number of donors, the genetic and exposure-history diversity represented was limited. Based on pairwise subsampling, the degree of clonotype sharing among donors was expected to be affected by sequencing depth.

The CDR3 spans 14 residues, from the cysteine through the phenylalanine. Just CDR3 DNA is preserved here, 42 bases in frame from base 1. V and J are truncated by 7 bases and 0 bases respectively, leaving an intervening sequence of 10 bases. CDR1 and CDR2, looked up from the germline V gene, are SGHVS and FQNEAQ. Using the deep immunoSEQ assay, multiplex PCR amplified TCR CDR3 regions from genomic DNA. For each cell subset, the extracted genomic DNA was distributed evenly across all wells of several immunoSEQ 96-well plates, and each plate served as one replicate. For sorted subsets, about 200 ng genomic DNA, equal to about 30,000 T cell genomes, was loaded into each replicate PCR. Purified libraries were measured with a Qubit 3.0 fluorometer, size-checked on a Bioanalyzer 2100, and measured again with the KAPA Library Quantification kit. Every immunoSEQ 96-well plate was sequenced on a dedicated single-read 150-cycle Illumina NextSeq 550 flow cell. The study's own analysis went as follows. Because the immunoSEQ output held only junctional sequences and lacked quality scores, the filtering could not match the filtering applied to full-length reads. Sequences were annotated with PyIR, a Python wrapper for IgBLAST v1.9, using IMGT germline references to assign V/J genes and CDR3. Reads were filtered out if the reads had weak V/J assignments (E-value above 1e-6), no CDR3, stop codons, out-of-frame junctions, or ambiguous translated residues. V3J clonotypes were defined as sequences sharing the same inferred V gene, J gene, and CDR3 amino acid sequence. Percentage overlap between repertoires was calculated by dividing the number of shared unique clonotypes by the size of the smaller repertoire. RTK rarefaction, the Chao1 estimator, and Recon v2.1 estimates of unobserved clonotypes were used to assess repertoire richness. Generation probabilities for all TCRbeta clonotypes obtained by the gDNA method from a few donors were computed using OLGA. This immuneACCESS table, as held by TCRdb, lists in-frame sequences with V and J called but not all clones. Of the missing ones, under half trace to an unresolved V gene in checked studies; the others have no known cause. V, J and clone size derive from that table, while D and trimming were established from the DNA sequence. Counted in this sample were approximately 1.1 million clones; approximately 80% of them appeared once. Approximately 0.5% of the sample lies in the top ten.

The donors were healthy, HIV-negative adults with no recently reported acute infections or vaccinations. Only Caucasian adults living in Nashville, Tennessee, USA were represented among the donors. CD4+ T cells were enriched through magnetic negative selection, after which naive cells were positively selected on CD45RA and the remaining negative fraction served as the memory subset. Blood was collected by leukapheresis, and PBMCs were isolated by Ficoll-Histopaque density gradient centrifugation and then cryopreserved in liquid nitrogen vapor phase. Purity and quantity of every magnetically sorted T cell population were checked by analytical flow cytometry. From each sorted fraction, genomic DNA was isolated and quantified by UV absorbance on a Nanodrop 2000c.

Material: memory CD4+ T cells from PBMCs. The cell subset or site tag for this specimen amounts to: CD45RA-negative fraction. The chain is encoded by TRBV7-8 joined to TRBJ2-1; the D gene cannot be resolved reliably. The sequence was obtained from a man aged 18 to 35 in good health. Some clones in this sample may be carry-over from other donors' samples. The encoded CDR3 is CASTHASSYNEQFF. The nucleotide sequence is given as TGTGCCAGCACCCACGCGAGCTCCTACAATGAGCAGTTCTTC.